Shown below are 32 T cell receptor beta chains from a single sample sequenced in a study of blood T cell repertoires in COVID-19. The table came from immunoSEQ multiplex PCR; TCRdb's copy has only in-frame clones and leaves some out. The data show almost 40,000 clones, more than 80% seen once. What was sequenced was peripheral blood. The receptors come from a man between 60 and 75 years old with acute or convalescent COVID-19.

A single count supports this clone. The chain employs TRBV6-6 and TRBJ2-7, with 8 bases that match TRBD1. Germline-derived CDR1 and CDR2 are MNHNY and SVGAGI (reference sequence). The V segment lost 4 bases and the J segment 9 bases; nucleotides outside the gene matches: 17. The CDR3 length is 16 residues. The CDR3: CASSFGSNRGYGGQYF. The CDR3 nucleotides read TGTGCCAGCAGTTTCGGCTCGAACAGGGGGTATGGTGGGCAGTACTTC.

CDR3 bases: TGTGCCAGAAGCACGCCGCGGACAGGGGGAAATTCACCCCTCCACTTT. Translation gives CARSTPRTGGNSPLHF. The chain joins TRBV5-3 to TRBJ1-6; 10 bases map to TRBD1. TRBV5-3 has ORF status, its function being uncertain. The V gene end was trimmed by 4 bases and the J gene end by 7 bases; junction bases not matched to a gene: 8. The CDR3 covers 16 residues.

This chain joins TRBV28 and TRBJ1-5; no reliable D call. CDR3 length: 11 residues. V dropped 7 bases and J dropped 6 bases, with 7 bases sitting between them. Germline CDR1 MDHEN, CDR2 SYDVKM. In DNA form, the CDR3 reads TGTGCCAGCATGACTGGTCAGCCCCAGCATTTT. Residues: CASMTGQPQHF.

CDR3 DNA: TGCAGCGTTGATGTTGTAGGGGCCATATATTTT. Protein product: CSVDVVGAIYF. The chain has TRBV29-1 and TRBJ1-3; tentatively, D is TRBD1 (5 bases). V lost 3 bases and J 11 bases, leaving 11 bases between the germline ends. CDR1 and CDR2 from the germline V gene are SQVTM and ANQGSEA. The CDR3 loop spans 11 amino acids. Based on the CDR3 plus reference TRBV29-1 and TRBJ1-3, the full variable domain is SAVISQKPSRDICQRGTSLTIQCQVDSQVTMMFWYRQQPGQSLTLIATANQGSEATYESGFVIDKFPISRPNLTFSTLTVSNMSPEDSSIYLCSVDVVGAIYFGEGSWLTVV.

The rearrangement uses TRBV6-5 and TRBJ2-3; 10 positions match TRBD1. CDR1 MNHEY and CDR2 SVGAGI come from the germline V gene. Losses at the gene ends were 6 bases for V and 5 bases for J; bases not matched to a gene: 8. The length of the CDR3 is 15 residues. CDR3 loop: CASRTGGSGRDTQYF. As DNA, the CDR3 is TGTGCCAGCAGGACAGGGGGCAGCGGGAGAGATACGCAGTATTTT.

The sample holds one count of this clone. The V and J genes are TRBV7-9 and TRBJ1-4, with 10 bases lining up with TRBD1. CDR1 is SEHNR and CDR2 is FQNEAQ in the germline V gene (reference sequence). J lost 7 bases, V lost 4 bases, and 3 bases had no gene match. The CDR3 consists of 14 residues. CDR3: CASSSGTGVEKLFF. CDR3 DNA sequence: TGTGCCAGCAGCTCGGGGACAGGGGTTGAAAAACTGTTTTTT. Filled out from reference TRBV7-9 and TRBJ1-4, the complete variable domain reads DTGVSQNPRHKITKRGQNVTFRCDPISEHNRLYWYRQTLGQGPEFLTYFQNEAQLEKSRLLSDRFSAERPKGSFSTLEIQRTEQGDSAMYLCASSSGTGVEKLFFGSGTQLSVL.

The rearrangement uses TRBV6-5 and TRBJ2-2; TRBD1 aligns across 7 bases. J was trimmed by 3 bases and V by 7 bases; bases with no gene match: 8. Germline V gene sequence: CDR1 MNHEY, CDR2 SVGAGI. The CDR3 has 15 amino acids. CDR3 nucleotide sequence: TGTGCCAGCAATGGGTGGCAGGGGGACACCGGGGAGCTGTTTTTT. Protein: CASNGWQGDTGELFF.

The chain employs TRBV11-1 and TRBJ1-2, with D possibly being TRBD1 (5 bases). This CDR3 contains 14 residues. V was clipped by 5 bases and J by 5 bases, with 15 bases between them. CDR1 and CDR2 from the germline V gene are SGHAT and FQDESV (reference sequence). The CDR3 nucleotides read TGTGCCAGCAGCCCAGATACAGGAAAATATGGCTACACCTTC. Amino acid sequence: CASSPDTGKYGYTF.

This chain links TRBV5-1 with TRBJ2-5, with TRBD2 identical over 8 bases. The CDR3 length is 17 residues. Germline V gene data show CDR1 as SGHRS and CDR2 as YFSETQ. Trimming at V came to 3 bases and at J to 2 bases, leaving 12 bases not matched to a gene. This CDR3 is CASSSVPGIAGQETQYF. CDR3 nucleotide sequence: TGCGCCAGCAGCTCGGTGCCCGGGATAGCGGGGCAAGAGACCCAGTACTTC.

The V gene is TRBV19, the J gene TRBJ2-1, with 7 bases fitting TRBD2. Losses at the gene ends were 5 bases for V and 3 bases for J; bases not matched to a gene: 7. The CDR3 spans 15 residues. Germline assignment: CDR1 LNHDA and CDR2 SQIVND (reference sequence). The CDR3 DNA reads TGTGCCAGTAGTTCGGCGGGAGAGGTCTACAATGAGCAGTTCTTC. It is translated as CASSSAGEVYNEQFF.

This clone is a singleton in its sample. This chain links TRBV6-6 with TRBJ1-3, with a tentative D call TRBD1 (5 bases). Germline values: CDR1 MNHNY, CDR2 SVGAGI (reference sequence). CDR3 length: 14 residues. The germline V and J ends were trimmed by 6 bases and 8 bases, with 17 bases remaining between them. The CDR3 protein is CASSPRGDGHTIYF. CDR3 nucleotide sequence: TGTGCCAGCAGCCCTCGGGGGGACGGTCACACCATATATTTT.

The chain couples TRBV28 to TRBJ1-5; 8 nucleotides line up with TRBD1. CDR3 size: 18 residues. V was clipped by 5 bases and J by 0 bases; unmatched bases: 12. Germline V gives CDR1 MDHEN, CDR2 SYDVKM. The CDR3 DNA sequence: TGTGCCAGCAGTACCGGACAGGGAGGGGGTAATAGCAATCAGCCCCAGCATTTT. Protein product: CASSTGQGGGNSNQPQHF.

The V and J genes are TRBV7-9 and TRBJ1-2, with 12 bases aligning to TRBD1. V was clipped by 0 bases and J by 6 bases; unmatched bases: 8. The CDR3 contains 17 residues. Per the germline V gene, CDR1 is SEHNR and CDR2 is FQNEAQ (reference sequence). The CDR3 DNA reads TGTGCCAGCAGCTTAGCGGCGTCGGGGACAGGGGGCCATGGCTACACCTTC. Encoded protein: CASSLAASGTGGHGYTF.

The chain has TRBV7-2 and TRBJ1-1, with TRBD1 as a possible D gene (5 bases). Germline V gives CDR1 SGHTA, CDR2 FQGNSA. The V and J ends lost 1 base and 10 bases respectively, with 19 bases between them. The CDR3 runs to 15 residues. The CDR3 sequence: CASSLGFSTQGIAFF. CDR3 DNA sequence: TGTGCCAGCAGCTTAGGTTTTAGTACGCAGGGTATAGCTTTCTTT.

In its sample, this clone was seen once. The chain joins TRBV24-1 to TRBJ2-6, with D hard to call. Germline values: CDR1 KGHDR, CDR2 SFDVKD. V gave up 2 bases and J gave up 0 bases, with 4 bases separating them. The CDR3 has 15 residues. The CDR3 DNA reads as TGTGCCACCAGTGATTCCGGCTCTGGGGCCAACGTCCTGACTTTC. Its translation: CATSDSGSGANVLTF.

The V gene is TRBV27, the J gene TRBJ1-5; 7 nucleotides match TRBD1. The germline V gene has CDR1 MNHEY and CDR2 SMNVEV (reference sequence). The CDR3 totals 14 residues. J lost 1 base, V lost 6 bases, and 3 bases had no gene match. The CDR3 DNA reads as TGTGCCAGCAGGCGACAGGGCAGCAATCAGCCCCAGCATTTT. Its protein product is CASRRQGSNQPQHF.

The CDR3 nucleotides are TGTGCCAGCACGGGGGAGGAGACCCAGTACTTC. Its protein is CASTGEETQYF. This chain connects TRBV2 to TRBJ2-5; perhaps TRBD2 as D (6 bases). Per germline, CDR1 SNHLY and CDR2 FYNNEI. The germline V and J ends were trimmed by 7 bases and 5 bases, with 8 bases remaining between them. The CDR3 sequence is 11 residues long.

The CDR3 nucleotides read TGTGCAAGTCGCTTAGTTGATACCGAGGGCAATTCACCCCTCCACTTT. Encoded protein: CASRLVDTEGNSPLHF. The V gene is TRBV12-2, the J gene TRBJ1-6. TRBV12-2 is labeled a pseudogene. This CDR3 is built from 16 residues.

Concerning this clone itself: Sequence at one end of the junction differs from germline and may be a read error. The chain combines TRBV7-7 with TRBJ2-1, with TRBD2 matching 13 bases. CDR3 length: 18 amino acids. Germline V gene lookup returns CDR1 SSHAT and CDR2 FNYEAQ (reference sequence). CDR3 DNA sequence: TGTGCTAGCAGCTTAGACCCCCCGGGACTAGCGGGATCTAATGAGCAGTTCTTC. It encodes CASSLDPPGLAGSNEQFF.

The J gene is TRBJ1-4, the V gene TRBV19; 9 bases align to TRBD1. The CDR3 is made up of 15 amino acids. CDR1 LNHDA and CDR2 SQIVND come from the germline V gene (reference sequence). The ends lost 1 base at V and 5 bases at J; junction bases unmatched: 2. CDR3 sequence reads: CASSIAGTGNEKLFF. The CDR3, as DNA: TGTGCCAGTAGTATAGCTGGGACAGGGAATGAAAAACTGTTTTTT.

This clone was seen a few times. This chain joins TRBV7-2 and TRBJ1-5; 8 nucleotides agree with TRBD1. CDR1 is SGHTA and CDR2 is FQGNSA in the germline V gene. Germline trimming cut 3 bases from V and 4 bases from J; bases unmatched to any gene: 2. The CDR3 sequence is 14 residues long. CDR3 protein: CASSLDRVNQPQHF. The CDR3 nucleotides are TGTGCCAGCAGCTTGGACAGGGTGAATCAGCCCCAGCATTTT.

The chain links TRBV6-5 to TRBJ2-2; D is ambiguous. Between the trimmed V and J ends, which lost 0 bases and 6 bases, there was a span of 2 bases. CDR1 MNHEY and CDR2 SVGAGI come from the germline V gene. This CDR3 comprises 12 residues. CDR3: CASSYSAGELFF. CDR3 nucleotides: TGTGCCAGCAGTTACTCCGCCGGGGAGCTGTTTTTT.

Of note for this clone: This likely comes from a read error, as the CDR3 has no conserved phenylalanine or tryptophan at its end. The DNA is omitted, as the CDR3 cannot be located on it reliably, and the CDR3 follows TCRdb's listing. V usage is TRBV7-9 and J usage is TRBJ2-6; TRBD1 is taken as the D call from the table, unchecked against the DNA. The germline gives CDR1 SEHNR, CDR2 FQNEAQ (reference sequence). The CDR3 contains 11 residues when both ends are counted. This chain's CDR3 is CASSTGPPRGI.

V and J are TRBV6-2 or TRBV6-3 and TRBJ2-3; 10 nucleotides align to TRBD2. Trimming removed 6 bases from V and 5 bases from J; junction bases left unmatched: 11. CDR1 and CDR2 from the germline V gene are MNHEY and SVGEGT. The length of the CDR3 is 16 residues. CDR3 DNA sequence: TGTGCCAGCAGGCCTGAGCGGGGGGGACCAGGAGATACGCAGTATTTT. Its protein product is CASRPERGGPGDTQYF.

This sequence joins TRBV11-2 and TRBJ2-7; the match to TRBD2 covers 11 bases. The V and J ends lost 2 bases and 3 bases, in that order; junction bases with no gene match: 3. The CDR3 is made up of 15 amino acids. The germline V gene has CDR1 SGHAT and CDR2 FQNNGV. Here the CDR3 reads CASSLLAGGFYEQYF. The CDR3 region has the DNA TGTGCCAGCAGCTTACTAGCGGGGGGCTTCTACGAGCAGTACTTC.

This chain's CDR3 is CASSPRLLGASTEAFF. The CDR3 DNA follows: TGCGCCAGCAGCCCCAGATTATTGGGGGCCAGCACTGAAGCTTTCTTT. The rearrangement joins TRBV5-1 to TRBJ1-1, with D tentatively TRBD1 (6 bases). CDR1 is SGHRS, CDR2 YFSETQ, per germline. Between the trimmed V and J ends, which lost 4 bases and 4 bases, there was a span of 20 bases. The CDR3 runs 16 residues.

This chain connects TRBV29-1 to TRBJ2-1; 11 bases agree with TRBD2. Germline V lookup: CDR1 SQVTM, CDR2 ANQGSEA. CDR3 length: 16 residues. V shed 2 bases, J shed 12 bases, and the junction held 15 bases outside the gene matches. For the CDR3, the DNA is TGCAGCGTTGAACCGCCCCTAGCGGGAGGCCGAAGTTCGCAGTTCTTC. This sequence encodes CSVEPPLAGGRSSQFF.

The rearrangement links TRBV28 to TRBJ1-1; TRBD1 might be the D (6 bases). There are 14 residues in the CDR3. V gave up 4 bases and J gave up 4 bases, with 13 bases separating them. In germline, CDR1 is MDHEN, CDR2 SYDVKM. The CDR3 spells CASSWGGRGTEAFF. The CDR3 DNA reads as TGTGCCAGCAGTTGGGGGGGGCGCGGCACTGAAGCTTTCTTT.

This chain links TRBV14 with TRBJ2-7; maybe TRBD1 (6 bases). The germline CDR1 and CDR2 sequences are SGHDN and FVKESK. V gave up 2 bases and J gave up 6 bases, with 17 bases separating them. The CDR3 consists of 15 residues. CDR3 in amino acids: CASSQRTGTLGEQYF. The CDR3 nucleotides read TGTGCCAGCAGCCAACGGACCGGGACACTCGGCGAGCAGTACTTC.

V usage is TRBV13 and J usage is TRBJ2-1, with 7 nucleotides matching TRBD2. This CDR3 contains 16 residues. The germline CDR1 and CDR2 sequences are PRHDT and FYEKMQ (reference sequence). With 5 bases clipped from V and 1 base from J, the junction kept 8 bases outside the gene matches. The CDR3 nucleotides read TGTGCCAGCAGCAAACACACAGCGGGGTCCTACAATGAGCAGTTCTTC. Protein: CASSKHTAGSYNEQFF.

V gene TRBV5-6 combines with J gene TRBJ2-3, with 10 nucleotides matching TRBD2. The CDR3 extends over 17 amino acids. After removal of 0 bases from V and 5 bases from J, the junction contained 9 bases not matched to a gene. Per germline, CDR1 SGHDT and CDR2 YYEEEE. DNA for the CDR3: TGTGCCAGCAGCTTGGGAGGAGCGGGAGGGGCGGGAGATACGCAGTATTTT. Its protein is CASSLGGAGGAGDTQYF.

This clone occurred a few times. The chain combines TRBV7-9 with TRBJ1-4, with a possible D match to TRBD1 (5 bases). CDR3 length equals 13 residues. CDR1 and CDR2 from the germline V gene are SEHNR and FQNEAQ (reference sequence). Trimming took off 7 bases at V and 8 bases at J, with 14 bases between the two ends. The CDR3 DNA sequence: TGTGCCAGCAAATCTCAGGGTGGGGAAAAACTGTTTTTT. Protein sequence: CASKSQGGEKLFF.